Listed below are T cell receptor beta chains from one sample, sequenced in a study of OX40 agonist ivuxolimab in advanced cancers. Clones were sequenced by immunoSEQ multiplex PCR, and TCRdb holds only the in-frame ones, with some missing. The table records tens of thousands of clones, roughly three quarters of them present only once. Source: CD4+ or CD8+ T cells sorted from blood, taken in a trial of the OX40 agonist ivuxolimab. The receptors were sampled from an adult with an advanced solid tumor such as melanoma, head and neck, liver or kidney cancer. The CDR3 runs from the conserved cysteine through the conserved F or W. The D gene is left open where the match is weak. Rows may omit the clone size; those that give it use once, few, many or a size class.

D | J | size | V | CDR3 | DNA
TRBD2 | TRBJ2-3 | NA | TRBV15 | CATSRDRGGRRGGDTQYF | TGTGCCACCAGCAGAGATCGGGGCGGGAGGCGGGGAGGAGATACGCAGTATTTT
NA | TRBJ1-6 | NA | TRBV2 | CASIGQGQASSPLHF | TGTGCCAGCATAGGTCAGGGCCAGGCCTCCTCACCCCTCCACTTT
TRBD1 | TRBJ2-3 | NA | TRBV5-6 | CASSRGQGARHTDTQYF | TGTGCCAGCAGCCGCGGCCAGGGGGCCAGACACACAGATACGCAGTATTTT
NA | TRBJ1-1 | NA | TRBV5-1 | CASSSLQLNTEAFF | TGCGCCAGCAGCAGTCTCCAGCTGAACACTGAAGCTTTCTTT
NA | TRBJ1-5 | few | TRBV6-1 | CASSPTGTKSQPQHF | TGTGCCAGCAGTCCGACCGGGACAAAAAGCCAGCCCCAGCATTTT
TRBD1 | TRBJ1-5 | NA | TRBV7-2 | CASSRTGGNQPQHF | TGTGCCAGCAGCCGGACAGGGGGCAATCAGCCCCAGCATTTT
NA | TRBJ2-1 | NA | TRBV19 | CASSIGPGSYNEQFF | TGTGCCAGTAGTATCGGACCAGGCTCCTACAATGAGCAGTTCTTC
NA | TRBJ1-5 | NA | TRBV19 | CASSIDVRVGQPQHF | TGTGCCAGTAGTATAGATGTCAGGGTAGGACAGCCCCAGCATTTT
NA | TRBJ2-3 | NA | TRBV7-9 | CASSLGTSQGDTQYF | TGTGCCAGCAGCTTAGGGACTAGTCAGGGGGATACGCAGTATTTT
NA | TRBJ2-5 | NA | TRBV5-1 | CASSPQGLQETQYF | TGCGCCAGCAGCCCTCAGGGGTTACAAGAGACCCAGTACTTC
NA | TRBJ2-7 | NA | TRBV14 | CASSDGLGHYQQYF | TGTGCCAGCAGCGATGGACTGGGACATTACCAGCAGTACTTC
NA | TRBJ2-1 | NA | TRBV5-1 | CASSSRSPLGEQFF | TGCGCCAGCAGCTCCCGGTCCCCTTTGGGTGAGCAGTTCTTC
NA | TRBJ2-7 | few | TRBV7-3 | CASSFSTGRSEQYF | TGTGCCAGCAGCTTTAGTACAGGAAGGAGCGAGCAGTACTTC
TRBD1 | TRBJ2-5 | few | TRBV12-5 | CASGSGQPQETQYF | TGTGCTAGTGGTTCGGGACAGCCCCAAGAGACCCAGTACTTC
NA | TRBJ2-3 | NA | TRBV7-2 | CASSSRVSTDTQYF | TGTGCCAGCAGCTCGCGAGTTAGCACAGATACGCAGTATTTT
NA | TRBJ1-4 | NA | TRBV7-2 | CASSQQRTQNEKLFF | TGTGCCAGCAGTCAACAACGGACCCAAAATGAAAAACTGTTTTTT